Listed below are T cell receptor beta chains from one sample, sequenced in a study of cytomegalovirus exposure and HLA in healthy donors. Libraries were prepared by immunoSEQ multiplex PCR; TCRdb keeps only in-frame clonotypes and omits some of them. The table has more than 150,000 clones, 70% to 80% seen once. The sequenced material came from PBMCs. The receptors were sampled from a man aged 35-49 years in good health and CMV-seronegative. CDR3s include the opening cysteine and the closing phenylalanine or tryptophan. The D gene is left open where the match is weak. Expanded clones get a size class; other rows say once, few or many, or leave the size out.

V	size	J	D	CDR3	DNA
TRBV28	.	TRBJ1-5	TRBD1	CASSSDPGTGYNQPQHF	TGTGCCAGCAGTTCCGATCCCGGGACAGGGTATAATCAGCCCCAGCATTTT
TRBV7-9	.	TRBJ2-1	TRBD2	CASSLTSGRASSYNEQFF	TGTGCCAGCAGCTTAACCAGCGGGAGGGCTAGCTCCTACAATGAGCAGTTCTTC
TRBV28	few	TRBJ2-7	.	CASSLWGTTYEQYF	TGTGCCAGCAGTTTATGGGGGACAACCTACGAGCAGTACTTC
TRBV7-8	.	TRBJ2-7	.	CASSSRTGVTYEQYF	TGTGCCAGCAGCTCCAGGACCGGGGTGACGTACGAGCAGTACTTC
TRBV27	.	TRBJ2-7	TRBD1	CASSRDRGSYEQYF	TGTGCCAGCAGCAGGGACAGGGGATCGTACGAGCAGTACTTC
TRBV28	.	TRBJ2-7	TRBD2	CASSLVGRETYEQYF	TGTGCCAGCAGTTTGGTGGGGAGGGAGACCTACGAGCAGTACTTC
TRBV7-2	.	TRBJ2-7	.	CASSLNSGEQYF	TGTGCCAGCAGCTTAAATAGCGGCGAGCAGTACTTC
TRBV28	.	TRBJ1-2	.	CASSLQVNYGYTF	TGTGCCAGCAGTCTACAGGTGAACTATGGCTACACCTTC
TRBV2	.	TRBJ1-1	.	CASSETQQVNTEAFF	TGTGCCAGCAGCGAAACCCAACAGGTTAACACTGAAGCTTTCTTT
TRBV7-2	.	TRBJ2-1	TRBD1	CASSLRQGDYNEQFF	TGTGCCAGCAGCCTAAGACAGGGGGACTACAATGAGCAGTTCTTC
TRBV5-1	.	TRBJ1-2	TRBD1	CASSLRLQGGTNYGYTF	TGCGCCAGCAGCCTACGACTACAGGGGGGGACTAACTATGGCTACACCTTC
TRBV11-2	.	TRBJ2-5	.	CASSRYQETQYF	TGTGCCAGCAGCCGTTATCAAGAGACCCAGTACTTC
TRBV9	.	TRBJ2-2	.	CASSVAYQGNGELFF	TGTGCCAGCAGCGTAGCTTACCAGGGCAACGGGGAGCTGTTTTTT
TRBV7-9	.	TRBJ1-4	.	CASSPGWDEEKLFF	TGTGCCAGCAGCCCGGGATGGGATGAGGAAAAACTGTTTTTT
TRBV27	.	TRBJ2-1	.	CASSLGGETYNEQFF	TGTGCCAGCAGTTTAGGCGGGGAGACCTACAATGAGCAGTTCTTC
TRBV28	few	TRBJ2-1	.	CASSLGTPRSYNEQFF	TGTGCCAGCAGTTTAGGGACTCCCCGCTCCTACAATGAGCAGTTCTTC
TRBV19	.	TRBJ2-2	.	CASSIPRTGELFF	TGTGCCAGTAGTATACCCAGGACCGGGGAGCTGTTTTTT
TRBV28	few	TRBJ2-1	.	CASSLFQQDAKQFF	TGTGCCAGCAGTTTATTCCAACAGGACGCGAAGCAGTTCTTC
TRBV5-1	few	TRBJ1-2	.	CASSLARDYGYTF	TGCGCCAGCAGCTTGGCGAGGGACTATGGCTACACCTTC
TRBV7-8	.	TRBJ1-4	.	CASSLSEKLFF	TGTGCCAGCAGCTTAAGCGAAAAACTGTTTTTT
TRBV11-2	.	TRBJ1-4	.	CASSLDPTRSNEKLFF	TGTGCCAGCAGCTTAGATCCCACCAGGTCTAATGAAAAACTGTTTTTT
TRBV28	.	TRBJ1-2	.	CASSLAAVTMGYTF	TGTGCCAGCAGTTTAGCGGCTGTAACTATGGGCTACACCTTC
TRBV7-2	.	TRBJ2-1	.	CASSPIPVEQFF	TGTGCCAGCAGCCCCATTCCGGTAGAGCAGTTCTTC
TRBV9	.	TRBJ2-1	.	CASSPEAGTYNEQFF	TGTGCCAGCAGCCCAGAGGCGGGGACCTACAATGAGCAGTTCTTC
TRBV7-9	.	TRBJ2-5	TRBD2	CASSLTSGKQETQYF	TGTGCCAGCAGCTTAACTAGCGGGAAGCAAGAGACCCAGTACTTC
TRBV21-1	.	TRBJ1-4	.	CASSEGQGVDNEKLFF	TGTGCCAGCAGCGAAGGACAGGGGGTGGATAATGAAAAACTGTTTTTT
TRBV7-2	.	TRBJ2-1	TRBD1	CASSLMQGVPYNEQFF	TGTGCCAGCAGCTTAATGCAGGGGGTACCCTACAATGAGCAGTTCTTC
TRBV21-1	.	TRBJ1-4	.	CAKGDAPNEKLFF	TGTGCCAAGGGAGACGCCCCGAATGAAAAACTGTTTTTT
TRBV11-2	few	TRBJ2-7	TRBD2	CASSARTRLSEQYF	TGTGCCAGCAGTGCCCGGACTAGATTGTCCGAGCAGTACTTC
TRBV7-9	few	TRBJ2-5	.	CSSSFHGLTFQETQYF	TGTTCCAGCAGTTTTCACGGGTTAACCTTCCAAGAGACCCAGTACTTC
TRBV7-9	few	TRBJ2-7	.	CASSFLGGVYEQYF	TGTGCCAGCAGCTTTTTAGGGGGGGTCTACGAGCAGTACTTC
TRBV10-1	.	TRBJ2-1	.	CASDNKGASEPNEQFF	TGCGCCAGCGACAACAAAGGGGCTAGCGAGCCCAATGAGCAGTTCTTC
TRBV11-2	.	TRBJ2-1	.	CASSLLYGQGFRSYNEQFF	TGTGCCAGCAGCTTACTGTACGGGCAGGGGTTTCGCTCCTACAATGAGCAGTTCTTC
TRBV2	once	TRBJ1-5	.	CASSQGNQPQHF	TGTGCCAGCTCCCAGGGGAATCAGCCCCAGCATTTT
TRBV5-1	.	TRBJ2-7	.	CASSTLQGQEQYF	TGCGCCAGCAGCACGTTACAGGGCCAAGAGCAGTACTTC
TRBV7-9	.	TRBJ1-1	TRBD1	CASSSTGTVTEAFF	TGTGCCAGCAGCTCCACTGGGACAGTCACTGAAGCTTTCTTT
TRBV10-3	.	TRBJ1-1	TRBD1	CAISSLQGWTEAFF	TGTGCCATCAGTTCGTTACAGGGGTGGACTGAAGCTTTCTTT
TRBV7-9	.	TRBJ2-2	TRBD2	CASSSPPGRATGELFF	TGTGCCAGCAGCTCCCCTCCCGGGAGGGCCACCGGGGAGCTGTTTTTT
TRBV6-4	.	TRBJ1-4	.	CARTSWGLLGPKLFF	TGTGCCAGGACCTCCTGGGGGCTGTTAGGGCCCAAACTGTTTTTT
TRBV10-1	.	TRBJ2-1	TRBD2	CASSQLAGGHNEQFF	TGCGCCAGCAGCCAACTAGCGGGAGGCCACAATGAGCAGTTCTTC
TRBV6-5	.	TRBJ2-1	.	CASSYSRDNEQFF	TGTGCCAGCAGTTACTCGAGGGACAATGAGCAGTTCTTC
TRBV4-2	.	TRBJ2-1	TRBD2	CASSQVQREQNEQFF	TGTGCCAGCAGCCAAGTCCAGCGGGAGCAGAATGAGCAGTTCTTC